The 20 T cell receptor beta chains reported below all come from one sample, sequenced in a study of blood T cell repertoires in COVID-19. Using immunoSEQ multiplex PCR, the repertoire was profiled, and TCRdb retains in-frame clones only, with some absent. The table includes about 430,000 clones, 88% detected once. Input material: PBMCs or T cells enriched from blood (not recorded which). The origin of the receptors is a woman aged 25 to 39 with acute COVID-19.

The V gene is TRBV15, the J gene TRBJ1-5; D is ambiguous. This CDR3 is built from 14 residues. Trimming took off 5 bases at V and 2 bases at J, with 10 bases between the two ends. Germline V gives CDR1 LNHNV, CDR2 YYDKDF (reference sequence). The CDR3 spells CATSPWGGNQPQHF. CDR3 bases: TGTGCCACCAGCCCCTGGGGAGGCAATCAGCCCCAGCATTTT. Full variable domain (outside the CDR3, taken from reference TRBV15 and TRBJ1-5): DAMVIQNPRYQVTQFGKPVTLSCSQTLNHNVMYWYQQKSSQAPKLLFHYYDKDFNNEADTPDNFQSRRPNTSFCFLDIRSPGLGDTAMYLCATSPWGGNQPQHFGDGTRLSIL.

CDR3 region: CASSGGLAGYNEQFF. CDR3 DNA sequence: TGTGCCAGCAGCGGAGGACTAGCGGGGTACAATGAGCAGTTCTTC. This chain links TRBV9 with TRBJ2-1; 12 bases match TRBD2. This CDR3 is 15 amino acids long. Germline loops: CDR1 SGDLS, CDR2 YYNGEE. Germline trimming cut 3 bases from V and 4 bases from J; bases unmatched to any gene: 2.

The chain links TRBV11-3 to TRBJ2-7, with TRBD2 matching 7 bases. V shed 3 bases, J shed 0 bases, and the junction held 2 bases outside the gene matches. The CDR3 consists of 14 residues. Germline loops: CDR1 SGHNT, CDR2 YENEEA. In DNA form, the CDR3 reads TGTGCCAGCAGCTTTGGGGGGGACTCCTACGAGCAGTACTTC. Encoded protein: CASSFGGDSYEQYF.

The sample holds a few counts of this clone. The V gene is TRBV5-5, the J gene TRBJ2-1; 14 bases match TRBD2. Losses at the gene ends were 4 bases for V and 4 bases for J; bases not matched to a gene: 10. CDR3 size: 18 residues. Germline CDR1 reads SGHKS; CDR2 reads YYEKEE (reference sequence). In nucleotides, the CDR3 is TGTGCCAGCAGCGGAGCCGGGACTAGCGGGGGAGTATACAATGAGCAGTTCTTC. As protein: CASSGAGTSGGVYNEQFF.

The chain is built from TRBV18 and TRBJ2-7; tentative D call: TRBD2 (6 bases). Per the germline V gene, CDR1 is KGHSH and CDR2 is LQKENI. V was clipped by 3 bases and J by 5 bases, with 14 bases between them. This CDR3 comprises 14 residues. The CDR3 DNA sequence: TGTGCCAGCTCACCTTCACGCGGGATCCACGAGCAGTACTTC. Translating gives CASSPSRGIHEQYF.

The gene calls are TRBV10-3 and TRBJ1-2, with TRBD1 matching over 7 bases. Germline CDR1 is ENHRY and CDR2 is SYGVKD. CDR3 length equals 12 residues. The trim removed 10 bases at V and 3 bases at J, leaving 5 bases unmatched. CDR3 residues: CATAGGDYGYTF. CDR3 coding DNA: TGTGCCACCGCAGGGGGAGACTATGGCTACACCTTC.

This clone was picked up a small number of times. The chain is built from TRBV12-3 or TRBV12-4 and TRBJ1-1; a possible D gene is TRBD1 (5 bases). With 6 bases removed from V and 7 bases from J, the gap between germline ends came to 15 bases. The CDR3 has 13 amino acids. CDR3 in DNA: TGTGCCAGCAGCCCGGGGGTTATTGATGAAGCTTTCTTT. Protein: CASSPGVIDEAFF.

This rearrangement joins TRBV9 to TRBJ1-2; TRBD1 agrees at 8 bases. CDR1 and CDR2 (germline): SGDLS, YYNGEE. The CDR3 sequence is 15 residues long. V was clipped by 0 bases and J by 7 bases; unmatched bases: 8. CDR3 sequence (DNA): TGTGCCAGCAGCGTAGCCCAGGGGGCGGGGAGTGGCTACACCTTC. Protein sequence: CASSVAQGAGSGYTF.

The J gene is TRBJ2-4, the V gene TRBV2; TRBD2 agrees at 13 bases. Per germline, CDR1 SNHLY and CDR2 FYNNEI. V dropped 6 bases and J dropped 10; count of bases not matched to a gene: 12. This CDR3 spans 16 amino acids. DNA for the CDR3: TGTGCCAGCAGAGGACTAGCGGGGGCCCTGAAAGGAATTCAGTACTTC. Protein sequence: CASRGLAGALKGIQYF.

The chain carries TRBV20-1 and TRBJ1-1; tentative D call: TRBD1 (6 bases). Germline CDR1 DFQATT, CDR2 SNEGSKA (reference sequence). The CDR3 extends over 11 amino acids. With 6 bases removed from V and 6 bases from J, the gap between germline ends came to 11 bases. As DNA, the CDR3 is TGCAGTGCCCGGGGGGGCGCTGAAGCTTTCTTT. This sequence encodes CSARGGAEAFF.

The rearrangement links TRBV6-5 to TRBJ2-1; TRBD2 agrees at 7 bases. The V gene end was trimmed by 6 bases and the J gene end by 6 bases; junction bases not matched to a gene: 5. CDR3 length: 13 residues. Germline CDR1 MNHEY, CDR2 SVGAGI. The CDR3 reads CASSSGAGNEQFF. The CDR3 nucleotides read TGTGCCAGCAGCAGCGGGGCAGGCAATGAGCAGTTCTTC.

V is TRBV5-6 and J is TRBJ1-1, with D possibly being TRBD1 (6 bases). The CDR3 consists of 15 residues. V lost 3 bases, J lost 6 bases, and 18 bases lay in between. Germline V gives CDR1 SGHDT, CDR2 YYEEEE. Written as DNA, the CDR3 is TGTGCCAGCAGCTCCTACGGACGGGGGGGCGCTGAAGCTTTCTTT. Its protein product is CASSSYGRGGAEAFF.

The rearrangement joins TRBV14 to TRBJ1-2; D might be TRBD1 (5 bases). The V and J ends lost 3 bases and 8 bases respectively, with 16 bases between them. The CDR3 covers 14 residues. Germline-derived CDR1 and CDR2 are SGHDN and FVKESK. CDR3 DNA: TGTGCCAGCAGCCAGGCAGGGTGGTCTAACGGCTACACCTTC. This gives the protein CASSQAGWSNGYTF. Looking up the rest from reference TRBV14 and TRBJ1-2 gives the full variable domain: EAGVTQFPSHSVIEKGQTVTLRCDPISGHDNLYWYRRVMGKEIKFLLHFVKESKQDESGMPNNRFLAERTGGTYSTLKVQPAELEDSGVYFCASSQAGWSNGYTFGSGTRLTVV.

This clone appeared once. The chain combines TRBV6-5 with TRBJ1-6; 12 bases are shared with TRBD1. The CDR3 totals 14 residues. The V gene's germline CDR1 is MNHEY and CDR2 SVGAGI. Unmatched junction bases numbered 9, after V lost 8 bases and J lost 13 bases. CDR3 bases: TGTGCCAGCTCCCGGGACAGGGGGCTCGGGCCCCTCCACTTT. It is translated as CASSRDRGLGPLHF.

This chain uses TRBV10-1 with TRBJ2-1, with TRBD2 identical over 13 bases. V trimming: 6 bases; J trimming: 6 bases; junction bases outside the gene matches: 8. The CDR3 is 16 amino acids. Germline V CDR1 and CDR2: WNHNN, SYGVQD (reference sequence). For the CDR3, the DNA is TGCGCCAGCAGAGGCACCGGGACTAGCGGGACCAATGAGCAGTTCTTC. This encodes CASRGTGTSGTNEQFF.

The J gene is TRBJ1-6, the V gene TRBV30; maybe TRBD1 (5 bases). Trimming took 0 bases from V and 7 from J, leaving 19 bases between them. This CDR3 has 17 amino acids. Germline V gives CDR1 GTSNPN, CDR2 SVGIG (reference sequence). CDR3 in DNA: TGTGCCTGGAGTGTAAACTTAGGGGCCGTAGGGAATTCACCCCTCCACTTT. It yields the protein CAWSVNLGAVGNSPLHF.

The chain couples TRBV5-6 to TRBJ2-7; D may be TRBD2 (5 bases). Trimming cost V 4 bases and J 7 bases, with 12 bases left between them. CDR1 SGHDT and CDR2 YYEEEE come from the germline V gene. The CDR3 extends over 12 amino acids. In DNA form, the CDR3 reads TGTGCCAGCAGCCCTTCCTCGGGGGAGCAGTACTTC. Translated, it gives CASSPSSGEQYF.

The chain combines TRBV7-2 with TRBJ2-1; unclear D gene. The CDR3 has 15 residues. Germline loops: CDR1 SGHTA, CDR2 FQGNSA. V lost 1 base and J lost 0, with 7 bases in between. Written as DNA, the CDR3 is TGTGCCAGCAGCTTAGGGGCCAGCTCCTACAATGAGCAGTTCTTC. Its protein is CASSLGASSYNEQFF.

The chain joins TRBV9 to TRBJ1-5; TRBD1 aligns across 7 bases. The CDR3 loop spans 14 amino acids. V gave up 0 bases and J gave up 6 bases; unmatched junction bases: 3. Germline V lookup: CDR1 SGDLS, CDR2 YYNGEE. For the CDR3, the DNA is TGTGCCAGCAGCGTAGGAACAGGGGTTCAGCCCCAGCATTTT. This encodes CASSVGTGVQPQHF.

The gene calls are TRBV6-6 and TRBJ2-5; 9 bases fit TRBD1. V lost 2 bases to trimming and J lost 7 bases; unmatched junction nucleotides: 11. This CDR3 contains 16 residues. Per germline, CDR1 MNHNY and CDR2 SVGAGI (reference sequence). The CDR3 spells CASSYGAQGAPGTQYF. The CDR3 DNA is TGTGCCAGCAGTTACGGCGCACAGGGGGCGCCTGGGACCCAGTACTTC.